The 15 T cell receptor beta chains below come from one sample, sequenced in a study of T cell responses to AZD1222 COVID-19 vaccine. Method: immunoSEQ multiplex PCR; TCRdb's copy keeps in-frame clones and lacks some. In the table there are roughly 130,000 clones, 80% to 90% of which are singletons. The starting material was peripheral blood, obtained on day 0 of AZD1222 vaccination. The receptors shown here come from an adult in good health.

The gene calls are TRBV13 and TRBJ2-3; weak D call: TRBD2 (5 bases). The CDR3 extends over 15 amino acids. With 6 bases removed from V and 1 base from J, the gap between germline ends came to 14 bases. The germline V gene encodes CDR1 PRHDT and CDR2 FYEKMQ (reference sequence). CDR3 in amino acids: CASSSRDKRTDTQYF. The CDR3 region has the DNA TGTGCCAGCAGTTCTCGGGATAAGCGCACAGATACGCAGTATTTT.

The chain links TRBV5-5 to TRBJ2-1; tentatively, D is TRBD1 (5 bases). V was cut by 0 bases and J by 3 bases, with 10 bases left in between. Germline CDR1 reads SGHKS; CDR2 reads YYEKEE (reference sequence). The CDR3 contains 15 residues. Written as DNA, the CDR3 is TGTGCCAGCAGCTTGGAGAGGACATACTACAATGAGCAGTTCTTC. Its protein product is CASSLERTYYNEQFF.

In this sample, this clone turned up once. J is TRBJ1-3 and V is TRBV7-7; maybe TRBD1 (6 bases). Germline V lookup: CDR1 SSHAT, CDR2 FNYEAQ (reference sequence). The CDR3 is 16 residues long. Trimming shortened V by 1 base and J by 4 bases, and 14 bases separated the two germline ends. For the CDR3, the DNA is TGTGCCAGCAGCTTAGGGCCAGGGGAGTACGGAAACACCATATATTTT. Residues: CASSLGPGEYGNTIYF.

The rearrangement joins TRBV30 to TRBJ2-1; 7 bases agree with TRBD2. The CDR3 consists of 12 residues. Germline assignment: CDR1 GTSNPN and CDR2 SVGIG (reference sequence). The J segment lost 7 bases and the V segment lost 4 bases, leaving 4 bases of the junction unmatched. The CDR3 DNA follows: TGTGCCTGGATGGGGGGGGGAAATGAGCAGTTCTTC. Translated: CAWMGGGNEQFF.

The gene calls are TRBV6-4 and TRBJ2-3, with 8 positions matching TRBD2. V lost 2 bases to trimming and J lost 9 bases; unmatched junction nucleotides: 4. Germline lookup yields CDR1 MRHNA and CDR2 SNTAGT. The CDR3 totals 13 residues. This CDR3 is CASSDAGGTTQYF. Written as DNA, the CDR3 is TGTGCCAGCAGTGACGCGGGGGGCACGACGCAGTATTTT.

The chain recombines TRBV27 with TRBJ1-1, with 7 bases aligning to TRBD1. Losses at the gene ends were 7 bases for V and 1 base for J; bases not matched to a gene: 9. This CDR3 has 15 amino acids. Germline V gene sequence: CDR1 MNHEY, CDR2 SMNVEV (reference sequence). The CDR3 coding sequence is TGTGCCAGCAACACCGGGGACAGACCGAACACTGAAGCTTTCTTT. It yields the protein CASNTGDRPNTEAFF.

The rearrangement joins TRBV5-1 to TRBJ1-5; D remains ambiguous. Germline CDR1 reads SGHRS; CDR2 reads YFSETQ. This CDR3 is built from 15 residues. The V end lost 0 bases, the J end lost 0 bases, and 7 bases lay between the germline ends. CDR3 DNA sequence: TGCGCCAGCAGCTTGGAGGGATATAGCAATCAGCCCCAGCATTTT. As protein: CASSLEGYSNQPQHF.

There are a few counts of this clone. CDR3 DNA sequence: TGTGCCAGCAGGCGAAAGGGGGAAGCTTTCTTT. It codes for CASRRKGEAFF. The chain combines TRBV3-1 (or the pseudogene TRBV3-2) with TRBJ1-1, with D perhaps matching TRBD1 (5 bases). The V gene lost 6 bases and the J gene lost 8 bases, with 10 bases spanning the gap. The CDR3 is 11 residues long. Germline V CDR1 and CDR2: LGHDT, YNNKEL (reference sequence).

In this sample, this clone turned up once. The gene calls are TRBV5-1 and TRBJ2-7; the match to TRBD1 covers 8 bases. The junction had 8 bases not matched to a gene; V was cut back by 4 bases and J by 5 bases. This CDR3 has 14 residues. The germline gives CDR1 SGHRS, CDR2 YFSETQ. The CDR3 region has the DNA TGCGCCAGCAGCGCCCGGGACAGGTCGGACGAGCAGTACTTC. This translates into CASSARDRSDEQYF.

This clone has more than one count but fewer than ten. The chain combines TRBV7-8 with TRBJ1-3, with unresolved D. The CDR3 consists of 17 residues. The V and J ends lost 4 bases and 0 bases respectively, with 16 bases between them. Germline V CDR1 and CDR2: SGHVS, FQNEAQ. The CDR3 here is CASSSNSDSFSGNTIYF. DNA for the CDR3: TGTGCCAGCAGCTCGAACAGTGACTCGTTCTCTGGAAACACCATATATTTT.

The chain recombines TRBV30 with TRBJ2-1; TRBD2 agrees at 9 bases. V shed 3 bases, J shed 3 bases, and the junction held 6 bases outside the gene matches. Germline-derived CDR1 and CDR2 are GTSNPN and SVGIG (reference sequence). The CDR3 totals 15 residues. This chain's CDR3 is CAWSATSGLYNEQFF. The CDR3 coding sequence is TGTGCCTGGAGCGCTACTAGCGGGCTCTACAATGAGCAGTTCTTC.

This sequence joins TRBV6-5 and TRBJ2-7; D unclear. Germline CDR1 is MNHEY and CDR2 is SVGAGI. Between the trimmed V and J ends, which lost 2 bases and 0 bases, there was a span of 5 bases. CDR3 length: 13 residues. For the CDR3, the DNA is TGTGCCAGCAGTTACGCGTTCTCCTACGAGCAGTACTTC. It is translated as CASSYAFSYEQYF.

The chain employs TRBV9 and TRBJ1-4, with D tentatively TRBD1 (5 bases). Per the germline V gene, CDR1 is SGDLS and CDR2 is YYNGEE. This CDR3 comprises 13 residues. V lost 0 bases to trimming and J lost 14 bases, with 14 bases between them. The CDR3 bases are TGTGCCAGCAGCGTAGGGACGGTTGGGGGGCTGTTTTTT. Translated, it gives CASSVGTVGGLFF.

The rearrangement joins TRBV4-1 to TRBJ1-1; D is possibly TRBD1 (6 bases). Germline CDR1 MGHRA, CDR2 YSYEKL. Trimming took 3 bases from V and 2 from J, leaving 19 bases between them. The CDR3 runs 17 residues. The CDR3 reads CASSHRRLQGPNTEAFF. Here the CDR3 DNA reads TGCGCCAGCAGCCATCGCCGGCTACAGGGACCAAACACTGAAGCTTTCTTT.

J is TRBJ1-1 and V is TRBV2; D remains ambiguous. V was shortened by 5 bases and J by 11 bases, with 15 bases between the two germline ends. Germline V CDR1 and CDR2: SNHLY, FYNNEI. The CDR3 has 12 residues. CDR3 region: CASSPLELWAFF. CDR3 in DNA: TGTGCCAGCAGTCCCCTCGAACTTTGGGCTTTCTTT.